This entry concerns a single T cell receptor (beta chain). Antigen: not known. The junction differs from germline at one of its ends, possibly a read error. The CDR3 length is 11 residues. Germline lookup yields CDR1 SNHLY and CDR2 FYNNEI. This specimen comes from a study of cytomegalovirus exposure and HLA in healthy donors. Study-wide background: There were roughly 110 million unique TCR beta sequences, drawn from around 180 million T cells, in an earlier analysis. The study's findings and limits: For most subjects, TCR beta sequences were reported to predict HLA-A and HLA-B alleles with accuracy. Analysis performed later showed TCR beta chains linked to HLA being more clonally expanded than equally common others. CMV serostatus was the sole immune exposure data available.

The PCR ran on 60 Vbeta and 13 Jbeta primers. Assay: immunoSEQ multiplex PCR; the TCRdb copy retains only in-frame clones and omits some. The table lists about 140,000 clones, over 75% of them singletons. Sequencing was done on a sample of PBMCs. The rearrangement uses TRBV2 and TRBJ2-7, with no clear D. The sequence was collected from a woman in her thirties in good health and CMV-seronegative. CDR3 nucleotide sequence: TGTGCCAGCAGTGAAAAGCTAGTTAAGTCCTTC. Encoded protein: CASSEKLVKSF.